The rows below give T cell receptor beta chains drawn from one sample of a study of cytomegalovirus exposure and HLA in healthy donors. Repertoires were generated with immunoSEQ multiplex PCR, while TCRdb's copy carries only in-frame clones and drops some. The repertoire holds about 58,000 clones, with about 88% as singletons. What was sequenced was PBMCs. The receptors come from a man in his late teens or twenties in good health and CMV-seronegative. The CDR3 runs from the conserved cysteine through the conserved F or W. A D gene is named only where the DNA matches it firmly. Size tells how often a clone was seen (once, few, many) or the class of an expanded clone, and some rows leave it out.

D: TRBD2
size: NA
V: TRBV28
J: TRBJ2-1
DNA: TGTGCCAGCAGTTTTTTGACTAGCGGGAGTTACGCTGAGCAGTTCTTC
CDR3: CASSFLTSGSYAEQFF

D: TRBD1
size: NA
V: TRBV19
J: TRBJ2-5
DNA: TGTGCCAGTAGTGAAGGGGGCCATGTAGAGACCCAGTACTTC
CDR3: CASSEGGHVETQYF

D: NA
size: NA
V: TRBV5-5
J: TRBJ2-7
DNA: TGTGCCAGCAGCTACTGGGAGCGCGCCTACGAGCAGTACTTC
CDR3: CASSYWERAYEQYF

D: TRBD1
size: NA
V: TRBV18
J: TRBJ2-2
DNA: TGTGCCAGCTCAGGGGACAGCAACACCGGGGAGCTGTTTTTT
CDR3: CASSGDSNTGELFF

D: NA
size: NA
V: TRBV20-1
J: TRBJ2-5
DNA: TGCAGTCCAAGGGGGCAAGAGACCCAGTACTTC
CDR3: CSPRGQETQYF

D: TRBD2
size: NA
V: TRBV6-1
J: TRBJ2-7
DNA: TGTGCCACAGCAGGGGACCCTAGCGGGAACCGCGAGCAGTACTTC
CDR3: CATAGDPSGNREQYF

D: TRBD2
size: NA
V: TRBV7-8
J: TRBJ2-3
DNA: TGTGCCAGCAGCCAGCTAGCGGGAGGGCGATCGGGACGCACAGATACGCAGTATTTT
CDR3: CASSQLAGGRSGRTDTQYF

D: TRBD2
size: NA
V: TRBV6-5
J: TRBJ2-7
DNA: TGTGCCAGCAGTTACTCAAGCGGGAACTCCTACGAGCAGTACTTC
CDR3: CASSYSSGNSYEQYF

D: TRBD2
size: NA
V: TRBV28
J: TRBJ2-1
DNA: TGTGCCAGCAGAAAAAGCCCGGGACTAGCGGCCCATCGGAATGAGCAGTTCTTC
CDR3: CASRKSPGLAAHRNEQFF

D: NA
size: NA
V: TRBV10-3
J: TRBJ2-7
DNA: TGTGCCATCAGTGAGTTGGGGGGCTACGAGCAGTACTTC
CDR3: CAISELGGYEQYF

D: NA
size: NA
V: TRBV5-1
J: TRBJ1-2
DNA: TGCGCCAGCAGCTCGGAACGGGGTTCAAGTGGCTACACCTTC
CDR3: CASSSERGSSGYTF

D: NA
size: NA
V: TRBV29-1
J: TRBJ2-3
DNA: TGCAGCGTTCGACAGGAGCTAGGAGATACGCAGTATTTT
CDR3: CSVRQELGDTQYF

D: NA
size: NA
V: TRBV18
J: TRBJ2-5
DNA: TGTGCCAGCTCAATCCAGGGGGGGACCCAGTACTTC
CDR3: CASSIQGGTQYF

D: TRBD1
size: NA
V: TRBV4-1
J: TRBJ2-7
DNA: TGCGCCAGCAGCCACAAATTTAACCGGGACAGGGCATCCTACGAGCAGTACTTC
CDR3: CASSHKFNRDRASYEQYF

D: TRBD2
size: NA
V: TRBV5-4
J: TRBJ2-3
DNA: TGTGCCAGCAGCTCGGGCTCCGGGGGGGTCGCAGATACGCAGTATTTT
CDR3: CASSSGSGGVADTQYF

D: NA
size: NA
V: TRBV30
J: TRBJ1-1
DNA: TGTGCCTGGAGTGTAGGAATAGGGAGGAACACTGAAGCTTTCTTT
CDR3: CAWSVGIGRNTEAFF

D: NA
size: medium-sized
V: TRBV6-4
J: TRBJ2-6
DNA: TGTGCCAGCAGTGACTCCAGCTCTGGGGCCAACGTCCTGACTTTC
CDR3: CASSDSSSGANVLTF

D: TRBD1
size: NA
V: TRBV19
J: TRBJ2-7
DNA: TGTGCCAGTAGTTCAACTCCGGGACAGCCATACTACGAGCAGTACTTC
CDR3: CASSSTPGQPYYEQYF

D: TRBD1
size: NA
V: TRBV10-3
J: TRBJ2-7
DNA: TGTGCCATCAGGGACAGGGGGCGAGAGCAGTACTTC
CDR3: CAIRDRGREQYF

D: NA
size: NA
V: TRBV5-1
J: TRBJ1-2
DNA: TGCGCCAGCAGCCATAAACAGGGCGCAGAGGATGGCTACACCTTC
CDR3: CASSHKQGAEDGYTF

D: TRBD2
size: NA
V: TRBV5-1
J: TRBJ2-5
DNA: TGCGCCAGCAGCTTGGATGTGACTAGCGTGGAGACCCAGTACTTC
CDR3: CASSLDVTSVETQYF

D: TRBD2
size: NA
V: TRBV27
J: TRBJ2-1
DNA: TGTGCCAGCAGTTCCGTAGCGGCTAGCGGCCTCTACAATGAGCAGTTCTTC
CDR3: CASSSVAASGLYNEQFF

D: NA
size: NA
V: TRBV5-1
J: TRBJ2-3
DNA: TGCGCCAGCAGCTTGGGACAGGAGACAGATACGCAGTATTTT
CDR3: CASSLGQETDTQYF

D: NA
size: NA
V: TRBV6-5
J: TRBJ2-7
DNA: TGTGCCAGCAGTATCCCAGCGGGTGGAGAGCAGTACTTC
CDR3: CASSIPAGGEQYF

D: TRBD2
size: NA
V: TRBV7-2
J: TRBJ2-7
DNA: TGTGCCAGCAGCCACGGACTAGCGGGAGGCGAGCAGTACTTC
CDR3: CASSHGLAGGEQYF

D: TRBD2
size: few
V: TRBV5-4
J: TRBJ2-5
DNA: TGTGCCAGCAGCTTGGGGCAGGGAGGGAGACAAGAGACCCAGTACTTC
CDR3: CASSLGQGGRQETQYF

D: NA
size: NA
V: TRBV30
J: TRBJ2-5
DNA: TGTGCCTGGAGTTCTTCCACGGGACTCCCGGGGAGAGAGACCCAGTACTTC
CDR3: CAWSSSTGLPGRETQYF

D: TRBD1
size: NA
V: TRBV28
J: TRBJ2-3
DNA: TGTGCCAGCAGTCCGGGACAGGACACAGATACGCAGTATTTT
CDR3: CASSPGQDTDTQYF

D: NA
size: NA
V: TRBV6-5
J: TRBJ2-7
DNA: TGTGCCAGCAGGCCCACTTTTAGCGTCGAGCAGTACTTC
CDR3: CASRPTFSVEQYF

D: NA
size: NA
V: TRBV6-6
J: TRBJ2-2
DNA: TGTGCCAGCAGTTACTCGAGCACCGCCGGGGAGCTGTTTTTT
CDR3: CASSYSSTAGELFF

D: TRBD1
size: NA
V: TRBV19
J: TRBJ2-7
DNA: TGTGCCAGTATGGCCGGGACAGGGTCTTACGAGCAGTACTTC
CDR3: CASMAGTGSYEQYF

D: NA
size: NA
V: TRBV30
J: TRBJ2-6
DNA: TGTGCCTGGTTGGGTAGGGGTGGTGGGGCCAACGTCCTGACTTTC
CDR3: CAWLGRGGGANVLTF

D: NA
size: NA
V: TRBV11-2
J: TRBJ1-1
DNA: TGTGCCAGCAGCTTATCCCTAAACACTGAAGCTTTCTTT
CDR3: CASSLSLNTEAFF

D: NA
size: NA
V: TRBV5-6
J: TRBJ2-2
DNA: TGTGCCAGCAGCGCTTTGGACAGAGACACCGGGGAGCTGTTTTTT
CDR3: CASSALDRDTGELFF

D: TRBD1
size: NA
V: TRBV6-1
J: TRBJ2-6
DNA: TGTGCCAGCAGTGTGACAGGGAGCTCTGGGGCCAACGTCCTGACTTTC
CDR3: CASSVTGSSGANVLTF

D: NA
size: NA
V: TRBV27
J: TRBJ2-3
DNA: TGTGCCAGCAGTTTACTGCGTCAGGGGAACGCAGATACGCAGTATTTT
CDR3: CASSLLRQGNADTQYF

D: NA
size: NA
V: TRBV6-1
J: TRBJ2-5
DNA: TGTGCCAGCAGTGAAGCGGCGAGGACAGCACAAGAGACCCAGTACTTC
CDR3: CASSEAARTAQETQYF

D: NA
size: NA
V: TRBV11-2
J: TRBJ2-7
DNA: TGTGCCAGCAGCTTTCCAGGTACCTACGAGCAGTACTTC
CDR3: CASSFPGTYEQYF

D: NA
size: NA
V: TRBV7-8
J: TRBJ1-1
DNA: TGTGCCAGCAGCTTTACACCGAACACTGAAGCTTTCTTT
CDR3: CASSFTPNTEAFF

D: TRBD1
size: few
V: TRBV6-5
J: TRBJ1-2
DNA: TGTGCCAGCAGTTATAACGGACAGGACTATGGCTACACCTTC
CDR3: CASSYNGQDYGYTF

D: TRBD1
size: once
V: TRBV5-1
J: TRBJ2-1
DNA: TGCGCCAGCAGCTTGGAGGGACAGTGGAGCTCCTACAATGAGCAGTTCTTC
CDR3: CASSLEGQWSSYNEQFF

D: TRBD2
size: NA
V: TRBV5-1
J: TRBJ2-7
DNA: TGCGCCAGCAGCGAGTACCACCGACTAGCGGGGACTTACGAGCAGTACTTC
CDR3: CASSEYHRLAGTYEQYF

D: NA
size: NA
V: TRBV27
J: TRBJ2-7
DNA: TGTGCCAGCAGTCGGCCGGGCTCCTACGAGCAGTACTTC
CDR3: CASSRPGSYEQYF

D: NA
size: NA
V: TRBV21-1
J: TRBJ2-7
DNA: TGTGCCAGCAGCAACAGGGGGAGGAGGACCTACGAGCAGTACTTC
CDR3: CASSNRGRRTYEQYF

D: NA
size: once
V: TRBV10-3
J: TRBJ2-2
DNA: TGTGCCATCAGTGATGGTGGTGAGGCAGGGGGGTTTCCCGGGGAGCTGTTTTTT
CDR3: CAISDGGEAGGFPGELFF

D: TRBD1
size: NA
V: TRBV19
J: TRBJ1-2
DNA: TGTGCCAGTAGCAAGGGACAGCCGTATGGCTACACCTTC
CDR3: CASSKGQPYGYTF

D: TRBD2
size: NA
V: TRBV7-6
J: TRBJ2-3
DNA: TGTGCCAGCAGCTACGGACTAGCGGGAGATACGCAGTATTTT
CDR3: CASSYGLAGDTQYF

D: NA
size: NA
V: TRBV9
J: TRBJ1-1
DNA: TGTGCCAGCAGCCGAAGGACTTCGAACACTGAAGCTTTCTTT
CDR3: CASSRRTSNTEAFF

D: NA
size: few
V: TRBV28
J: TRBJ2-2
DNA: TGTGCCAGGAGGATGGGGGAGCTGTTTTTT
CDR3: CARRMGELFF

D: TRBD2
size: few
V: TRBV19
J: TRBJ2-1
DNA: TGTGCCAGTAGTATTATGGGAGCGGGAGCGTACAATGAGCAGTTCTTC
CDR3: CASSIMGAGAYNEQFF

D: NA
size: once
V: TRBV15
J: TRBJ2-3
DNA: TGTGCCACCAGCAGAGATACGGCGGGAACGCAGTATTTT
CDR3: CATSRDTAGTQYF

D: TRBD1
size: NA
V: TRBV5-6
J: TRBJ1-5
DNA: TGTGCCAGCAGCTTAGGACAGGGCCTCAATCAGCCCCAGCATTTT
CDR3: CASSLGQGLNQPQHF

D: NA
size: NA
V: TRBV18
J: TRBJ1-2
DNA: TGTGCCAGCTCGCTCGTCCGGTCAGGGGACCTCTATGGCTACACCTTC
CDR3: CASSLVRSGDLYGYTF

D: NA
size: NA
V: TRBV6-5
J: TRBJ2-6
DNA: TGTGCCAGCAGTTATGAGGCGCCGGGGGCCAACGTCCTGACTTTC
CDR3: CASSYEAPGANVLTF

D: TRBD1
size: NA
V: TRBV29-1
J: TRBJ2-3
DNA: TGCAGCGGTGAGAGGATGGGACAGGGTTCCGCAGATACGCAGTATTTT
CDR3: CSGERMGQGSADTQYF